This T cell receptor (beta chain) derives from a study of T cell responses to AZD1222 COVID-19 vaccine. Broader study findings: Unmutated regions of variants are reportedly targeted by nearly half of spike-specific TCRs. Across the whole spike, CD4 TCRs peaked at regions 160-218 and 743-854.

Clones were read by immunoSEQ multiplex PCR, and TCRdb kept only the in-frame ones, dropping some. Of fewer than 200,000 clones listed, around nine tenths are singletons. Between the trimmed V and J ends, which lost 8 bases and 2 bases, there was a span of 18 bases. The CDR3 is made up of 15 amino acids. Germline assignment: CDR1 LGHNA and CDR2 YSLEER. About this clone: The antigen remains unidentified.

The gene calls are TRBV4-3 and TRBJ1-2, with a weak D call TRBD1 (5 bases). This specimen was peripheral blood, taken 28 days after the second AZD1222 dose. The TCR originated in an adult who received the AZD1222 COVID-19 vaccine. The chain's CDR3 is CASAVNRGMNYGYTF. As DNA, the CDR3 is TGCGCCAGCGCGGTGAATCGGGGGATGAACTATGGCTACACCTTC.